Sequencing of this TCR beta chain was carried out in a study of circulating CD8 cells and anti-PD-1 response in melanoma. Study-level points and caveats: Most experiments lacked replicates.

From live CD3+CD8+TCRalphabeta+ cells, four PD-1 and/or TIGIT subsets were sorted. TCR libraries were prepared from 15 ng of total RNA with the QIAseq Immune Repertoire TCR panel. TCRdb re-derived calls from the reads in MiXCR, one entry per CDR3 protein. The sample consists of some 330 distinct CDR3 sequences, approximately 10% of them appearing once. Judged by abundance, this clonotype is large. Its cognate antigen is unknown. Source: CD8+ T cells from PBMCs, taken at baseline or after one month of anti-PD-1 therapy (not recorded which). This TCR derives from a human donor with melanoma.

CDR3 protein: CASSLSQGYEQYF. CDR3 in DNA: TGTGCCAGCAGCTTAAGCCAGGGCTACGAGCAGTACTTC. The chain couples TRBV7-2 to TRBJ2-7; maybe TRBD1 (5 bases). Germline V gene lookup returns CDR1 SGHTA and CDR2 FQGNSA. V dropped 2 bases and J dropped 3 bases, with 8 bases sitting between them. The CDR3 is 13 residues long.